This T cell receptor beta chain was sequenced during a study of cytomegalovirus exposure and HLA in healthy donors. Study results and caveats: The investigators catalogued 150 to 200 TCR beta chains as cytomegalovirus-associated. It was reported in a later analysis that an Asian-associated ancestry cluster showed fewer N-insertions than the approximately 670-donor mean. Among the sequence variants, a highly shared cluster was likely an artifact of sequencing. Using a false discovery rate of 0.05, a later analysis showed that 15,000 to 20,000 TCR beta sequences were associated with HLA alleles.

Concerning this clone itself: Its antigen is undetermined.

The PCR contained 60 Vbeta and 13 Jbeta primers. Repertoires were generated with immunoSEQ multiplex PCR, while TCRdb's copy carries only in-frame clones and drops some. The sample shows approximately 140,000 clones, about 80% of them seen only once. The CDR3 has 15 amino acids. The V end lost 2 bases, the J end lost 2 bases, and 12 bases lay between the germline ends. Germline V lookup: CDR1 LNHDA, CDR2 SQIVND (reference sequence). The sequenced material came from PBMCs. The sequence came from a young man in good health and CMV-seronegative. The V call is TRBV19, the J call TRBJ1-1, with D possibly being TRBD1 (5 bases). In nucleotides, the CDR3 is TGTGCCAGTAGTATACAGACAAGGACAAACACTGAAGCTTTCTTT. It translates to CASSIQTRTNTEAFF.